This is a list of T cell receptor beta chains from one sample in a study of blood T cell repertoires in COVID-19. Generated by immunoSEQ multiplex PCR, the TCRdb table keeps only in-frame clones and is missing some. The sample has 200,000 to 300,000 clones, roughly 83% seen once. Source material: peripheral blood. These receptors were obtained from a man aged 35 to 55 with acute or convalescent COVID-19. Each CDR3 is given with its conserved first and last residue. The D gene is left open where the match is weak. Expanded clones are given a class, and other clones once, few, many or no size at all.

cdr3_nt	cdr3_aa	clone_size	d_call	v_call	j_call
TGTGCCACCAGCAGGGATCCCGGGACAGAGGGTACAGCTTTCTTT	CATSRDPGTEGTAFF	-	TRBD1	TRBV15	TRBJ1-1
TGTGCCAGCAGCATGGGGACTAGCGGGAGCTCCTACAATGAGCAGTTCTTC	CASSMGTSGSSYNEQFF	-	TRBD2	TRBV5-8	TRBJ2-1
TGTGCCAGCGGCGTGACAGGGTCCTACAATGAGCAGTTCTTC	CASGVTGSYNEQFF	-	TRBD1	TRBV7-9	TRBJ2-1
TGTGCCAGTAGTATAGGGCGGGAGCGACCCTACAATGAGCAGTTCTTC	CASSIGRERPYNEQFF	-	TRBD2	TRBV19	TRBJ2-1
TGCAGCGTTGTTGCAGAATACCATGGCTACACCTTC	CSVVAEYHGYTF	-	-	TRBV29-1	TRBJ1-2
TGTGCCAGCAGCCCTGATGGGGAGACAATTCAGCCCCAGCATTTT	CASSPDGETIQPQHF	-	-	TRBV5-5	TRBJ1-5
TGTGCCAGCAGTGCAGAACAGAGTCATGGCGGACTAGCGGTGGCTGAGACCCAGTACTTC	CASSAEQSHGGLAVAETQYF	-	TRBD2	TRBV6-1	TRBJ2-5
TGCGCCAGCAGCCCGGACAGGGTGCGAAGCTCTGGAAACACCATATATTTT	CASSPDRVRSSGNTIYF	-	TRBD1	TRBV5-1	TRBJ1-3
TGTGCCAGCACCACCAAGAAACAGGGTTTCTTACGAGATACGCAGTATTTT	CASTTKKQGFLRDTQYF	-	-	TRBV27	TRBJ2-3
TGTGCCAGCAGCCTCGGCGGGGGTCTGAGAGGCTACACCTTC	CASSLGGGLRGYTF	-	-	TRBV6-5	TRBJ1-2
TGTGCCAGCAGCCTCCGGGACAGGGGTAACGAGCAGTACTTC	CASSLRDRGNEQYF	few	TRBD1	TRBV3-1/TRBV3-2	TRBJ2-7
TGTGCCAGCAGTGTGGGCATTTTAGGTCAGCCCCAGCATTTT	CASSVGILGQPQHF	-	-	TRBV25-1	TRBJ1-5
TGTGCCAGCAGTATCGCGTCCGGGGGGGAAGCTTTCTTT	CASSIASGGEAFF	-	-	TRBV12-3/TRBV12-4	TRBJ1-1
TGTGCCAGCAGCTTTTTTAGCGCAGATACGCAGTATTTT	CASSFFSADTQYF	-	-	TRBV5-5	TRBJ2-3
TGTGCCAGTAGTAGAAGCCGGGACACCCTCGAAGCTTTCTTT	CASSRSRDTLEAFF	-	-	TRBV19	TRBJ1-1
TGTGCCAGCAGCGCTACTGCGGGGGGCACAGATACGCAGTATTTT	CASSATAGGTDTQYF	-	TRBD2	TRBV6-5	TRBJ2-3
TGTGCCAGCAGTCTGTATAGCCCTCAGGAGCAGTACTTC	CASSLYSPQEQYF	few	-	TRBV12-3/TRBV12-4	TRBJ2-7
TGTGCCAGCACCCTACTAGCGGGAGCCCCAGATACGCAGTATTTT	CASTLLAGAPDTQYF	-	TRBD2	TRBV7-2	TRBJ2-3
TGTGCCAGCAGCCAAGATCCGCTAGCGGGAGGACTTTTCGGGACCCAGTACTTC	CASSQDPLAGGLFGTQYF	-	TRBD2	TRBV3-1/TRBV3-2	TRBJ2-5
TGTGCCAGCAGCTACCGGACACACCAAGAGACCCAGTACTTC	CASSYRTHQETQYF	-	-	TRBV9	TRBJ2-5
TGTGCCAGCAGCTTACCTAGCGGGTACTCTGGGGCCAACGTCCTGACTTTC	CASSLPSGYSGANVLTF	-	TRBD2	TRBV5-6	TRBJ2-6
TGTGCCAGCAGCCCCGCTACGACAGGGACGGGAGAGACCCAGTACTTC	CASSPATTGTGETQYF	-	TRBD1	TRBV4-2	TRBJ2-5
TGTGCCTCAGACAGGTCTGAAGCTGAAGCTTTCTTT	CASDRSEAEAFF	few	-	TRBV30	TRBJ1-1
TGTGCCACCAGGCAAGGGACTAGCGCAGAGACCCAGTACTTC	CATRQGTSAETQYF	-	TRBD2	TRBV15	TRBJ2-5